This T cell receptor beta chain was retrieved from a study of blood T cell repertoires in COVID-19. Data came from immunoSEQ multiplex PCR; TCRdb stores just in-frame clones and leaves some out. Altogether approximately 150,000 clones are present, 82% being singletons, with the ten largest covering roughly 9%. The V segment lost 0 bases and the J segment 5 bases; nucleotides outside the gene matches: 9. Germline CDR1 MDHEN, CDR2 SYDVKM. The length of the CDR3 is 16 residues. This receptor was identified in a woman between 70 and 85 years old with acute or convalescent COVID-19. The chain employs TRBV28 and TRBJ2-7, with 8 bases that match TRBD1. The sample consisted of peripheral blood. The CDR3 spells CASSLWGQGARDEQYF. For the CDR3, the DNA is TGTGCCAGCAGTTTATGGGGGCAGGGGGCTCGGGACGAGCAGTACTTC.